This T cell receptor (beta chain) was identified during a study of blood T cell repertoires in COVID-19 (dated by TCRdb to the early 2020s). For context, the study as a whole: Recovered participants in ImmuneRACE Cohort 3 were defined as having two consecutive negative NP/OP PCR tests, clearance from a healthcare professional, or resolution of symptoms. Samples covering the acute and convalescent phases of COVID-19 were provided by collaborators in the United States, Italy and Spain. The material from the prospective study consisted of cDNA or gDNA derived from T cells, B-cell-depleted T cells, or PBMCs. Deeply sampled blood TCRbeta repertoires from subjects exposed to, actively infected with, or recovered from COVID-19 were included in the dataset. A freely available public database, intended as a resource for researchers studying the immune response to SARS-CoV-2, is where the repertoires were released. The samples were drawn from two sources: the first 160 participants of the ongoing ImmuneRACE study, and 1,254 subjects contributed by 6 global collaborators. The sample metadata nearly always contained a de-identified subject ID, COVID-19 status, age in years and sex. HLA class I and class II types, where available, came from metadata supplied by the sample provider rather than from assay-based typing.

The research as a whole found: How much clinical and demographic metadata was included differed by source and by participant, and the metadata was provided uncurated.

The germline V gene (reference sequence) yields MNHNY for CDR1 and SVGAGI for CDR2. The CDR3 sequence holds 14 residues, the cysteine and phenylalanine included. The sequence is cut down to CDR3 DNA, 42 bases in frame from base 1. Deletion took 2 bases off V and 4 bases off J, with a span of 10 bases between the germline ends. A remark on this clone: No cognate antigen has been identified for it. No much larger clonotype is one base removed from it; base qualities were not supplied.

Enrolling through a virtual design, the prospective study's participants ranged in age from roughly 18 to 89 years and lived across some 22 United States geographic areas. In the prospective study, participants were assigned to cohorts based on the clinical history participants reported in a screening survey and a study questionnaire. Mobile phlebotomists in the prospective study collected whole blood, serum and a nasopharyngeal or oropharyngeal swab from every participant. Additional blood draws and questionnaires over an approximately two-month period could optionally be provided by prospective study participants. Blood samples from the prospective study were shipped frozen or at room temperature prior to DNA extraction. The immunoSEQ Assay, a bias-controlled multiplex PCR, was used to amplify TCRbeta CDR3 regions from genomic DNA. In the paper's pipeline: Nucleated cell counts per sample were estimated from amplification of reference gene primers within the assay. To quantify the absolute abundance of each unique TCRbeta CDR3 rearrangement, sequence reads were collapsed and filtered. For each sample, productive Simpson clonality was calculated as the square root of Simpson's diversity index across productive rearrangements. The source is immuneACCESS, and TCRdb retained only in-frame sequences with V and J called. Part of the clones is not carried over; for the studies checked, unresolved V genes explain less than half of this, and the remainder is unexplained. V, J and clone size are those of that table, while D and trimming were read from the DNA. In all, the sample holds fewer than 200,000 clones, and roughly 85% of those were seen once. The ten largest clones add up to around a fifth of the sample.

Sample: PBMCs or T cells enriched from blood (not recorded which). This receptor was taken from a woman between 65 and 79 years old in a cohort exposed to, infected with or recovered from COVID-19 (not recorded which). The rearranged segments are TRBV6-6 and TRBJ2-3; 5 matching bases give a weak D call of TRBD1. CDR3 region: CASSYPSRADTQYF. The DNA sequence reads TGTGCCAGCAGTTACCCCTCCAGGGCAGATACGCAGTATTTT.